Shown below are 10 T cell receptor beta chains from a single sample sequenced in a study of Tregs in tolerant kidney transplant recipients. Recipients received nonmyeloablative bone marrow transplants from related graft donors, with transient mixed chimerism. Here immunoSEQ multiplex PCR was the method, and the copy in TCRdb shows in-frame clones only, minus some. The sample has roughly 64,000 clones, approximately 89% seen once. The sample was CD4+ T cells from blood (PBMCs), taken 6 months after the transplant. Receptors originate from a human patient who received a combined kidney and bone marrow transplant. The T cells may come from the graft donor.

A single count supports this clone. V gene TRBV11-2 combines with J gene TRBJ1-3; the match to TRBD1 covers 7 bases. V was pared by 5 bases and J by 2 bases, with 6 bases of the junction left unmatched. CDR1 is SGHAT, CDR2 FQNNGV, per germline. The CDR3 spans 15 residues. The CDR3 region has the DNA TGTGCCAGCAGCCGTGGTACAGGGGCTGGAAACACCATATATTTT. It specifies CASSRGTGAGNTIYF.

CDR3 amino acids: CSAGRGRGADTQYF. CDR3 sequence (DNA): TGCAGCGCCGGGCGGGGGCGCGGGGCAGATACGCAGTATTTT. This chain joins TRBV29-1 and TRBJ2-3, with D perhaps matching TRBD2 (7 bases). Per germline, CDR1 SQVTM and CDR2 ANQGSEA. This CDR3 contains 14 residues. V was cut by 7 bases and J by 4 bases, with 18 bases left in between.

J is TRBJ2-1 and V is TRBV18; 14 bases are shared with TRBD2. The CDR3 is 17 amino acids. Germline CDR1 reads KGHSH; CDR2 reads LQKENI. V lost 4 bases, J lost 6 bases, and 8 bases stayed unmatched. This CDR3 reads CASSQTSGRAESNEQFF. In nucleotides, the CDR3 is TGTGCCAGCTCACAGACTAGCGGGAGGGCCGAGTCCAATGAGCAGTTCTTC.

The genes are TRBV5-1 and TRBJ1-1; tentatively, D is TRBD1 (5 bases). Trimming stripped 1 base from V and 5 bases from J, with 12 bases between. Germline V gene sequence: CDR1 SGHRS, CDR2 YFSETQ. The CDR3 sequence is 14 residues long. CDR3 sequence reads: CASSLRGGWTEAFF. Here the CDR3 DNA reads TGCGCCAGCAGCTTGCGGGGGGGTTGGACTGAAGCTTTCTTT.

The DNA of the CDR3 is TGCGCCAGCAGCTTGGGACAGCTCCCTGGAGAAAAACTGTTTTTT. This translates into CASSLGQLPGEKLFF. This chain uses TRBV5-1 with TRBJ1-4; weak D call: TRBD1 (5 bases). The ends were cut back, 0 bases at V and 8 bases at J, with 14 bases in the middle. The germline CDR1 and CDR2 sequences are SGHRS and YFSETQ. The CDR3 has 15 amino acids.

This rearrangement joins TRBV27 to TRBJ2-3; 9 bases map to TRBD1. With V trimmed by 7 bases and J by 4 bases, 9 bases remained unmatched. This CDR3 contains 15 residues. In germline, CDR1 is MNHEY, CDR2 SMNVEV (reference sequence). Here the CDR3 reads CASTHRDRAPDTQYF. The DNA for the CDR3 is TGTGCCAGCACTCACCGGGACAGGGCACCAGATACGCAGTATTTT.

CDR3 coding DNA: TGCAGCAGGGGGCGCGACTATGGCTACACCTTC. Its translation is CSRGRDYGYTF. This sequence joins TRBV20-1 and TRBJ1-2; TRBD1 aligns across 8 bases. This CDR3 is built from 11 residues. Looked up from germline, CDR1 is DFQATT and CDR2 is SNEGSKA (reference sequence).

V gene TRBV5-1 combines with J gene TRBJ2-3, with 7 bases lining up with TRBD2. The CDR3 sequence is 14 residues long. V trimming: 4 bases; J trimming: 2 bases; junction bases outside the gene matches: 4. The germline gives CDR1 SGHRS, CDR2 YFSETQ. The CDR3 DNA follows: TGCGCCAGCAGCACCGGGACTACCACAGATACGCAGTATTTT. As protein: CASSTGTTTDTQYF.

V and J are TRBV5-6 and TRBJ1-6; tentative D call: TRBD1 (6 bases). Per germline, CDR1 SGHDT and CDR2 YYEEEE. V was trimmed by 4 bases and J by 8 bases, leaving 13 bases between them. The CDR3 covers 14 residues. The CDR3, as DNA: TGTGCCAGCAGCACGACAGGAGACCATTCACCCCTCCACTTT. Amino acid sequence: CASSTTGDHSPLHF.

This clone was picked up one time. The rearrangement links TRBV27 to TRBJ2-3; 7 bases align to TRBD2. From germline, CDR1 is MNHEY and CDR2 SMNVEV (reference sequence). With 6 bases clipped from V and 3 bases from J, the junction kept 21 bases outside the gene matches. The CDR3 has 19 amino acids. CDR3 bases: TGTGCCAGCAGCCACCAGCCCGCGGGGGTGTCCCTTGGGACAGATACGCAGTATTTT. This encodes CASSHQPAGVSLGTDTQYF.